This T cell receptor beta chain was observed in a study of blood T cell repertoires in COVID-19. Profiled with immunoSEQ multiplex PCR; TCRdb holds only in-frame clones, not every one. The top ten clones hold about a sixth of a sample with some 120,000 clones, about 86% of them seen once. Germline loops: CDR1 SGDLS, CDR2 YYNGEE. V was trimmed by 2 bases and J by 0 bases, leaving 9 bases between them. This CDR3 is 15 amino acids long. This chain connects TRBV9 to TRBJ2-1; weak D call: TRBD1 (5 bases). Sequencing was performed on peripheral blood. The receptor was isolated from a woman aged 45-65 years with acute or convalescent COVID-19. CDR3 sequence reads: CASSVQGVSYNEQFF. CDR3 coding DNA: TGTGCCAGCAGCGTTCAGGGTGTCTCCTACAATGAGCAGTTCTTC.